This passage covers 19 T cell receptor beta chains from one sample sequenced in a study of blood T cell repertoires in COVID-19. Profiled with immunoSEQ multiplex PCR; TCRdb holds only in-frame clones, not every one. The sample carries some 80,000 clones, about 89% recorded once. Sequencing was carried out using peripheral blood. The receptor set was obtained from a man aged 50-59 years with active or convalescent COVID-19.

The J gene is TRBJ1-4, the V gene TRBV10-3; D not certain. This CDR3 spans 11 amino acids. Germline-derived CDR1 and CDR2 are ENHRY and SYGVKD. Trimming left V 4 bases short and J 5 bases short, with 2 bases between. This chain's CDR3 is CAISANEKLFF. The CDR3 region has the DNA TGTGCCATCAGTGCGAATGAAAAACTGTTTTTT.

The gene calls are TRBV30 and TRBJ2-7; TRBD1 aligns across 7 bases. This CDR3 has 12 amino acids. The germline CDR1 and CDR2 sequences are GTSNPN and SVGIG (reference sequence). V shed 4 bases, J shed 3 bases, and the junction held 3 bases outside the gene matches. The DNA for the CDR3 is TGTGCCTGGACCAGACAGGGCTACGAGCAGTACTTC. This translates into CAWTRQGYEQYF.

CDR3 in amino acids: CASSQERGDYEQYF. DNA of the CDR3: TGTGCCAGCAGCCAAGAACGGGGGGACTACGAGCAGTACTTC. The rearrangement uses TRBV4-2 and TRBJ2-7; 7 positions agree with TRBD2. This CDR3 comprises 14 residues. J was trimmed by 3 bases and V by 0 bases; bases with no gene match: 2. Germline V gives CDR1 LGHNA, CDR2 YNFKEQ.

This chain links TRBV2 with TRBJ2-3, with 9 bases aligning to TRBD2. The germline V gene encodes CDR1 SNHLY and CDR2 FYNNEI. The CDR3 extends over 13 amino acids. J was trimmed by 6 bases and V by 8 bases; bases with no gene match: 6. The CDR3 loop is CASETSGGDTQYF. CDR3 nucleotides: TGTGCCAGCGAGACTAGCGGTGGGGATACGCAGTATTTT.

The genes are TRBV19 and TRBJ1-5, with 8 bases fitting TRBD1. CDR3 length: 13 amino acids. The ends lost 5 bases at V and 5 bases at J; junction bases unmatched: 2. Germline V lookup: CDR1 LNHDA, CDR2 SQIVND (reference sequence). The CDR3 sequence: CASSVQGDQPQHF. The CDR3 coding sequence is TGTGCCAGTAGTGTACAGGGGGATCAGCCCCAGCATTTT.

CDR3 amino acids: CASSLGTAYTDTQYF. CDR3 sequence (DNA): TGTGCCAGCTCACTAGGGACAGCTTACACAGATACGCAGTATTTT. The chain carries TRBV18 and TRBJ2-3; 7 bases are shared with TRBD1. From germline, CDR1 is KGHSH and CDR2 LQKENI. The CDR3 contains 15 residues. The junction had 6 bases not matched to a gene; V was cut back by 4 bases and J by 2 bases.

The chain has TRBV3-1 (or the pseudogene TRBV3-2) and TRBJ2-2; D is undetermined. The germline CDR1 and CDR2 sequences are LGHDT and YNNKEL (reference sequence). There are 10 residues in the CDR3. V was shortened by 4 bases and J by 12 bases, with 6 bases between the two germline ends. The CDR3 reads CASSRVQLFF. The CDR3 DNA sequence: TGTGCCAGCAGCCGCGTGCAGCTGTTTTTT.

This clone was seen a single time. The V and J genes are TRBV6-5 and TRBJ1-5; tentative D call: TRBD1 (6 bases). This CDR3 region has 14 residues. The germline gives CDR1 MNHEY, CDR2 SVGAGI. V lost 7 bases and J lost 2, with 12 bases in between. CDR3 sequence (DNA): TGTGCCAGCAAAACACAGGGAGGCAATCAGCCCCAGCATTTT. As protein: CASKTQGGNQPQHF.

The chain recombines TRBV6-5 with TRBJ1-2; D may be TRBD1 (5 bases). The V and J ends lost 10 bases and 6 bases respectively, with 18 bases between them. Germline-derived CDR1 and CDR2 are MNHEY and SVGAGI. The CDR3 has 13 amino acids. The CDR3 loop is CATRPEGRNGYTF. CDR3 sequence (DNA): TGTGCCACCCGCCCGGAGGGGCGGAATGGCTACACCTTC.

Note on this clone: A read error may produce the germline difference seen at one junction end. V usage is TRBV6-5 and J usage is TRBJ2-5; 15 bases fit TRBD2. The CDR3 has 16 amino acids. Germline values: CDR1 MNHEY, CDR2 SVGAGI. The CDR3 loop is CASSSPGLAGGAGMNF. In nucleotides, the CDR3 is TGTGCCAGCAGTTCCCCCGGACTAGCGGGGGGGGCCGGTATGAACTTC.

V usage is TRBV4-1 and J usage is TRBJ2-5; 7 bases agree with TRBD2. The CDR3 covers 13 residues. Germline-derived CDR1 and CDR2 are MGHRA and YSYEKL. The trim removed 0 bases at V and 7 bases at J, leaving 2 bases unmatched. The CDR3 DNA reads TGCGCCAGCAGCCAAGAGGAGCGGGGGACCCAGTACTTC. Its protein product is CASSQEERGTQYF.

The chain is built from TRBV27 and TRBJ2-2; 9 bases agree with TRBD2. Trimming removed 7 bases from V and 6 bases from J; junction bases left unmatched: 12. CDR1 and CDR2 from the germline V gene are MNHEY and SMNVEV (reference sequence). This CDR3 comprises 16 residues. DNA for the CDR3: TGTGCCAGCAACGCTAGCCCTAGCGGGGCCCCCGGGGAGCTGTTTTTT. Protein sequence: CASNASPSGAPGELFF.

V and J are TRBV21-1 and TRBJ1-4. TRBV21-1 is a recognized pseudogene. The CDR3 has 15 residues. The CDR3 reads CASSKDNREGEKLFF. In DNA, the CDR3 is TGTGCCAGCAGCAAAGATAACAGGGAGGGAGAAAAACTGTTTTTT.

The chain is built from TRBV7-2 and TRBJ2-1, with a tentative D call TRBD1 (6 bases). Germline loops: CDR1 SGHTA, CDR2 FQGNSA. The CDR3 is 11 amino acids. V lost 5 bases and J lost 10, with 9 bases in between. DNA of the CDR3: TGTGCCAGCAGCCTCGGACAGGAGCAGTTCTTC. Its translation: CASSLGQEQFF. Supplemented by reference TRBV7-2 and TRBJ2-1, the full variable domain reads GAGVSQSPSNKVTEKGKDVELRCDPISGHTALYWYRQSLGQGLEFLIYFQGNSAPDKSGLPSDRFSAERTGGSVSTLTIQRTQQEDSAVYLCASSLGQEQFFGPGTRLTVL.

The chain has TRBV4-3 and TRBJ2-7; a weak D match, TRBD2 (6 bases). There are 17 residues in the CDR3. CDR1 is LGHNA and CDR2 is YSLEER in the germline V gene. Between the trimmed V and J ends, which lost 3 bases and 5 bases, there was a span of 23 bases. The CDR3 loop is CASSQIGGVVGFDEQYF. The CDR3 nucleotides are TGCGCCAGCAGCCAGATAGGAGGGGTAGTGGGCTTCGACGAGCAGTACTTC.

This clone occurred once. CDR3 region: CATSDFQGSETQYF. The CDR3 nucleotides are TGTGCCACCAGTGATTTCCAGGGGTCCGAGACCCAGTACTTC. The chain carries TRBV24-1 and TRBJ2-5, with D possibly TRBD1 on 6 matching bases. V was clipped by 1 base and J by 5 bases, with 10 bases between them. The CDR3 length is 14 residues. The germline V gene has CDR1 KGHDR and CDR2 SFDVKD.

The chain joins TRBV7-9 to TRBJ1-3; D remains unclear. The CDR3 consists of 14 residues. V was trimmed by 2 bases and J by 4 bases, leaving 9 bases between them. In germline, CDR1 is SEHNR, CDR2 FQNEAQ (reference sequence). The CDR3 loop is CASSLNTEGNTIYF. CDR3 nucleotide sequence: TGTGCCAGCAGCTTAAACACCGAAGGAAACACCATATATTTT.

This chain links TRBV28 with TRBJ2-6; 8 bases map to TRBD2. Germline V gives CDR1 MDHEN, CDR2 SYDVKM. This CDR3 is 15 amino acids long. J was trimmed by 4 bases and V by 4 bases; bases with no gene match: 3. CDR3 sequence reads: CASSWRGAGANVLTF. In nucleotides, the CDR3 is TGTGCCAGCAGTTGGCGGGGGGCCGGGGCCAACGTCCTGACTTTC.

V and J are TRBV6-5 and TRBJ2-7, with 8 bases lining up with TRBD1. Per the germline V gene, CDR1 is MNHEY and CDR2 is SVGAGI. The CDR3 is 13 residues long. Trimming at V came to 7 bases and at J to 3 bases, leaving 5 bases not matched to a gene. Here the CDR3 DNA reads TGTGCCAGCACAACAGGACAGGGCTACGAGCAGTACGTC. Translated: CASTTGQGYEQYV.